One sample yielded the 5 T cell receptor beta chains listed below, sequenced in a study of OX40 agonist ivuxolimab in advanced cancers. Generated by immunoSEQ multiplex PCR, the TCRdb table keeps only in-frame clones and is missing some. The sample shows roughly 48,000 clones, about 87% of them seen only once. The sequencing here drew on CD4+ or CD8+ T cells sorted from blood, taken in a trial of the OX40 agonist ivuxolimab. The receptors were sampled from an adult with an advanced solid tumor such as melanoma, head and neck, liver or kidney cancer.

The chain employs TRBV19 and TRBJ2-7; maybe TRBD2 (5 bases). Germline CDR1 reads LNHDA; CDR2 reads SQIVND (reference sequence). There are 16 residues in the CDR3. V was pared by 3 bases and J by 5 bases, with 20 bases between. The CDR3: CASSILSTGNRDEQYF. The CDR3 DNA follows: TGTGCCAGTAGTATCCTCTCGACGGGGAACCGCGACGAGCAGTACTTC.

The chain is built from TRBV4-1 and TRBJ2-7, with 7 nucleotides matching TRBD2. Germline CDR1 is MGHRA and CDR2 is YSYEKL. The CDR3 covers 14 residues. V shed 1 base and J 2 bases; nucleotides not matched to a gene: 2. The CDR3 loop is CASSQASGPYEQYF. CDR3 bases: TGCGCCAGCAGCCAAGCTAGCGGCCCCTACGAGCAGTACTTC.

This chain joins TRBV6-1 and TRBJ1-1; D uncertain. This CDR3 has 13 residues. Germline loops: CDR1 MNHNS, CDR2 SASEGT. V was clipped by 3 bases and J by 5 bases, with 10 bases between them. In DNA, the CDR3 is TGTGCCAGCAGTGAGGTAATTTCAACTGAAGCTTTCTTT. Translating gives CASSEVISTEAFF.

This clone appeared once. This rearrangement joins TRBV6-5 to TRBJ2-3; D tentatively reads TRBD1 or TRBD2 (5 bases each). The CDR3 loop spans 14 amino acids. The V end was cut by 7 bases, the J end by 4 bases, with 15 bases between. Germline V lookup: CDR1 MNHEY, CDR2 SVGAGI. CDR3 loop: CASIIHLGADTQYF. As DNA, the CDR3 is TGTGCCAGCATCATCCATCTGGGGGCAGATACGCAGTATTTT.

CDR3 sequence reads: CASSSQGESYEQYF. The CDR3 DNA sequence: TGCGCCAGCAGCTCTCAGGGGGAATCCTACGAGCAGTACTTC. This chain connects TRBV5-1 to TRBJ2-7; 7 bases agree with TRBD1. Germline CDR1 and CDR2: SGHRS and YFSETQ. V lost 3 bases to trimming and J lost 1 base; unmatched junction nucleotides: 4. This CDR3 contains 14 residues.